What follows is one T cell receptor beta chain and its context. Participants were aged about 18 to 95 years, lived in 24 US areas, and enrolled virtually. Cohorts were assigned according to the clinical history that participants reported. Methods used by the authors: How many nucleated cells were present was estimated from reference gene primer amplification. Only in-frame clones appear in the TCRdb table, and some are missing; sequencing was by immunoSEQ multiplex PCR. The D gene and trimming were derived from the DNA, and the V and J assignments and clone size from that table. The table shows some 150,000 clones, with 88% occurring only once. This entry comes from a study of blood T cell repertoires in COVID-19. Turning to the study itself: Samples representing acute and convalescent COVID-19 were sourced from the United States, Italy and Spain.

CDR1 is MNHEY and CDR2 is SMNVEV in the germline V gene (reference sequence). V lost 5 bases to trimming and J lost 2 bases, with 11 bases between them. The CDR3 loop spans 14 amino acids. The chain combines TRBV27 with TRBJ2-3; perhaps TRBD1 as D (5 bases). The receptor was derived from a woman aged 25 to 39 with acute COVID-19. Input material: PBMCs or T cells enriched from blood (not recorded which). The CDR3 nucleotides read TGTGCCAGCAGTACCACGACAGCCACAGATACGCAGTATTTT. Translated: CASSTTTATDTQYF.